This TCR beta chain was retrieved from a study of vaccination effects on CD4 cells after COVID-19. General study findings and limits: Both infection-induced and vaccine-induced clones contracted markedly at late post-vaccination timepoints. In the study, convalescent patients were few, and early post-infection timepoints were absent.

As concerns this clone: Its antigen is not identified.

Trimming pared 0 bases from V and 4 bases from J, leaving 16 bases between. This CDR3 region has 16 residues. Germline V gives CDR1 SGHDT, CDR2 YYEEEE. Sequencing used immunoSEQ multiplex PCR; TCRdb keeps in-frame clones, though not all of them. This table has 30,000 to 35,000 clones, 70% to 75% appearing once. CD4+ T cell isolation took place after 10 days of culture. The cohort was immunized with two doses of either the BNT162b2 or mRNA-1273 vaccine. Neither prior SARS-CoV-2 infection nor positive nucleocapsid antibodies were present in the vaccine recipients. The authors replaced half the medium with IL-2 medium on days 3 and 7.

This TCR came from a human donor who received a COVID-19 vaccine. The source was CD4+ T cells from PBMCs cultured without peptide, collected after COVID-19 vaccination. The chain is built from TRBV5-6 and TRBJ1-2; TRBD1 is a possible D gene (6 bases). CDR3 sequence reads: CASSLARQDLGYGYTF. DNA of the CDR3: TGTGCCAGCAGCTTGGCTAGACAGGACTTGGGCTATGGCTACACCTTC.